This entry lists 10 T cell receptor beta chains sequenced from one sample in a study of graft-versus-host responses after intestinal transplantation. TCRdb keeps only in-frame clones here, not all; method: immunoSEQ multiplex PCR. The repertoire includes 99,000 or so clones, 85% to 95% of them detected once, and about 0.062% sits in the top ten. Antigen specificity for these receptors is unknown. The source material was unstimulated CD8+ T cells sorted from spleen or lymph node cells, sampled before transplant. All receptors come from a human donor who was the organ donor for an intestinal transplant.

J is TRBJ2-1 and V is TRBV27, with D tentatively TRBD2 (5 bases). Germline CDR1 is MNHEY and CDR2 is SMNVEV (reference sequence). CDR3 length: 14 residues. V was clipped by 1 base and J by 6 bases, with 10 bases between them. CDR3: CASSLWGGLNEQFF. The CDR3 nucleotides are TGTGCCAGCAGTTTATGGGGTGGACTCAATGAGCAGTTCTTC.

The chain links TRBV27 to TRBJ2-7, with 9 bases lining up with TRBD2. V was clipped by 7 bases and J by 2 bases; unmatched bases: 6. CDR3 length: 14 amino acids. The germline V gene has CDR1 MNHEY and CDR2 SMNVEV (reference sequence). In nucleotides, the CDR3 is TGTGCCAGCATTCGGCTAGCGGGGACCTACGAGCAGTACTTC. It specifies CASIRLAGTYEQYF.

This clone was observed a few times. The chain recombines TRBV30 with TRBJ2-7; D is perhaps TRBD2 (5 bases). V lost 0 bases, J lost 3 bases, and 15 bases lay in between. Germline V gives CDR1 GTSNPN, CDR2 SVGIG (reference sequence). The CDR3 is 15 residues long. CDR3 coding DNA: TGTGCCTGGAGTGTAGGGAGTAGTGATGGCTACGAGCAGTACTTC. Translation gives CAWSVGSSDGYEQYF.

The genes are TRBV11-3 and TRBJ1-4, with TRBD1 matching 10 bases. CDR1 is SGHNT and CDR2 is YENEEA in the germline V gene. The CDR3 totals 14 residues. V lost 4 bases and J lost 6; bases outside the gene matches: 2. The chain's CDR3 is CASSSGTGDEKLFF. CDR3 nucleotides: TGTGCCAGCAGCTCCGGGACAGGGGATGAAAAACTGTTTTTT. The whole variable domain, filled in from reference TRBV11-3 and TRBJ1-4, reads EAGVVQSPRYKIIEKKQPVAFWCNPISGHNTLYWYLQNLGQGPELLIRYENEEAVDDSQLPKDRFSAERLKGVDSTLKIQPAELGDSAVYLCASSSGTGDEKLFFGSGTQLSVL.

This sequence joins TRBV19 and TRBJ2-5; D might be TRBD1 (5 bases). Germline CDR1 LNHDA, CDR2 SQIVND (reference sequence). V was cut by 5 bases and J by 5 bases, with 12 bases left in between. This CDR3 contains 13 residues. CDR3 nucleotide sequence: TGTGCCAGTAGTCTGGCAGGGTCGGAGACCCAGTACTTC. Translation gives CASSLAGSETQYF.

The chain joins TRBV4-1 to TRBJ2-1, with 9 bases lining up with TRBD2. CDR1 is MGHRA and CDR2 is YSYEKL in the germline V gene. The CDR3 runs 17 residues. Unmatched junction bases numbered 11, after V lost 1 base and J lost 7 bases. In nucleotides, the CDR3 is TGCGCCAGCAGCCAAGGAGGAGGCGGGGGGGTGAGGAATGAGCAGTTCTTC. Protein sequence: CASSQGGGGGVRNEQFF.

The rearrangement joins TRBV7-8 to TRBJ1-1, with 8 bases that match TRBD1. The CDR3 length is 15 residues. Germline V gene sequence: CDR1 SGHVS, CDR2 FQNEAQ. Unmatched junction bases numbered 9, after V lost 2 bases and J lost 7 bases. The CDR3 protein is CASSLRDRQSDEAFF. The CDR3 nucleotides read TGTGCCAGCAGCTTACGGGACAGGCAATCGGATGAAGCTTTCTTT.

The CDR3 spells CASSLEGQGFTDTQYF. The CDR3 DNA sequence: TGCGCCAGCAGCCTGGAGGGACAGGGATTCACAGATACGCAGTATTTT. The chain carries TRBV4-1 and TRBJ2-3; 9 bases are shared with TRBD1. From germline, CDR1 is MGHRA and CDR2 YSYEKL. V lost 4 bases to trimming and J lost 2 bases; unmatched junction nucleotides: 7. This CDR3 region has 16 residues.

The genes are TRBV5-1 and TRBJ2-5; the D is unclear. CDR1 is SGHRS and CDR2 is YFSETQ in the germline V gene. This CDR3 contains 13 residues. V lost 2 bases and J lost 2, with 7 bases in between. CDR3 sequence (DNA): TGCGCCAGCAGCTTTCTAGGACAAGAGACCCAGTACTTC. As protein: CASSFLGQETQYF.

The chain links TRBV15 to TRBJ2-5; TRBD2 agrees at 7 bases. The CDR3 totals 16 residues. V lost 2 bases, J lost 2 bases, and 8 bases stayed unmatched. Germline CDR1 is LNHNV and CDR2 is YYDKDF (reference sequence). The CDR3 sequence: CATSRREVPGQETQYF. The CDR3 DNA sequence: TGTGCCACCAGCAGACGGGAGGTCCCCGGACAAGAGACCCAGTACTTC.